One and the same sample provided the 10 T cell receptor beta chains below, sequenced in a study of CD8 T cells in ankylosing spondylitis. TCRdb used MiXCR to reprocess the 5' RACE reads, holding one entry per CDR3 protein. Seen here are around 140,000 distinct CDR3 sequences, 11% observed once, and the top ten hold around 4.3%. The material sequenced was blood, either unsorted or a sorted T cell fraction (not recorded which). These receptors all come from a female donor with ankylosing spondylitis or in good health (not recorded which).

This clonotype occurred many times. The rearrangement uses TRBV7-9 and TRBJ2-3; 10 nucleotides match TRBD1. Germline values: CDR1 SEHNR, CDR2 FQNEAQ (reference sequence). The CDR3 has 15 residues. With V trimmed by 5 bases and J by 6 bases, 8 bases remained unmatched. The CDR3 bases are TGTGCCAGCAGCCCGGGACAGGGGTCCCCCGATACGCAGTATTTT. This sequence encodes CASSPGQGSPDTQYF.

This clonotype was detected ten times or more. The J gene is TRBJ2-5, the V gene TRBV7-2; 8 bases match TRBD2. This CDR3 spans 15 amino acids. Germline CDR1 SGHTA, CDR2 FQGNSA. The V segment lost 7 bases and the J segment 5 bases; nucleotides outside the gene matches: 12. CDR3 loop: CASNPAGVIRETQYF. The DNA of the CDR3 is TGTGCCAGCAATCCAGCGGGAGTGATAAGGGAGACCCAGTACTTC. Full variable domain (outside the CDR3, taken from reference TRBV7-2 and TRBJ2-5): GAGVSQSPSNKVTEKGKDVELRCDPISGHTALYWYRQSLGQGLEFLIYFQGNSAPDKSGLPSDRFSAERTGGSVSTLTIQRTQQEDSAVYLCASNPAGVIRETQYFGPGTRLLVL.

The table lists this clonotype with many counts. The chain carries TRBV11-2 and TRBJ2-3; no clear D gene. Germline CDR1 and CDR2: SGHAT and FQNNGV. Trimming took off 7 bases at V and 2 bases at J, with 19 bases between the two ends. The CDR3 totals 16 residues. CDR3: CASNPPGFRYTDTQYF. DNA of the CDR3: TGTGCCAGCAATCCCCCGGGCTTCAGGTACACAGATACGCAGTATTTT.

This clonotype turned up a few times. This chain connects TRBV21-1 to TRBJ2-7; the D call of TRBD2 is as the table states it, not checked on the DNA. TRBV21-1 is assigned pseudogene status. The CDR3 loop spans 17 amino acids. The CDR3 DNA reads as TGTGCCAGCAGCACGCTGGGACTAGCGGGCCGCGCCTACGAGCAGTACTTC. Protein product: CASSTLGLAGRAYEQYF.

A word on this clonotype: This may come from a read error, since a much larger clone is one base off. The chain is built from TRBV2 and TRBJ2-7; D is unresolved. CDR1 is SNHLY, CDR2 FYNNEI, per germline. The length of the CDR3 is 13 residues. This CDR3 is CASSETGYYEQCF. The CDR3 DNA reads TGTGCCAGCAGTGAAACCGGATACTACGAGCAGTGCTTC.

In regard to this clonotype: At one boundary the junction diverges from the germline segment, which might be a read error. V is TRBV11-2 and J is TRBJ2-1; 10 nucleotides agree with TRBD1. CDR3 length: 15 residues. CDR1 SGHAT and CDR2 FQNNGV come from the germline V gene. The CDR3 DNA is TGTGTCAGCAGCTCCGGGACAGGGGCCTACAATGAGCAGTTCTTC. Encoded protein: CVSSSGTGAYNEQFF.

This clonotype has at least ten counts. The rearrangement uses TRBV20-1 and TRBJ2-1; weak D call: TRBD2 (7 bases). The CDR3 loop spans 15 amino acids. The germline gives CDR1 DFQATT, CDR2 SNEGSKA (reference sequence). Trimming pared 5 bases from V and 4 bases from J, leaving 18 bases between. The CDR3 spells CSAPHLAGAYNEQFF. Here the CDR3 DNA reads TGCAGTGCTCCCCATCTCGCGGGGGCGTACAATGAGCAGTTCTTC.

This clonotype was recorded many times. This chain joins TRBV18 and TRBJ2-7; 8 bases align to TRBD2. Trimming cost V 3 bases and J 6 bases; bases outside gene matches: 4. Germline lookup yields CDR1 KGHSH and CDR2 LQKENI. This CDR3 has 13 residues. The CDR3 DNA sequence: TGTGCCAGCTCACCCGGGACTAGGGGCGAGCAGTACTTC. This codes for CASSPGTRGEQYF.

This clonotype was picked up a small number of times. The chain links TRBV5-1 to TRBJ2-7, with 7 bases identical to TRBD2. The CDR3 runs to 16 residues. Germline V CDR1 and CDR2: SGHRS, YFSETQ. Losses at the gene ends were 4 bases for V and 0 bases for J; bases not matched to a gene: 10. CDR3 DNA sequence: TGCGCCAGCAGCATGGCCGGGACTATTGGCTCCTACGAGCAGTACTTC. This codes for CASSMAGTIGSYEQYF.

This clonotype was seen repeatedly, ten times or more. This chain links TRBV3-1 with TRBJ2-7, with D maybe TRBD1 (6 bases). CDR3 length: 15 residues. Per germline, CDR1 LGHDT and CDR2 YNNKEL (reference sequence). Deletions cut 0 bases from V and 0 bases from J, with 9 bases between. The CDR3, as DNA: TGTGCCAGCAGCCAAGAAGACAGGTTCTCCTACGAGCAGTACTTC. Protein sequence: CASSQEDRFSYEQYF.